The 8 T cell receptor beta chains given below trace back to one sample, sequenced in a study of response to subunit inactivated influenza vaccine. TCRdb redid the calling of the RT-PCR reads with MiXCR, one entry per CDR3 protein. Here the sample spans about 520,000 distinct CDR3 sequences, around 7.7% being singletons. Source: PBMCs from blood, taken less than 25 months after vaccination. These receptors all stem from a man aged 50-75 years who received an inactivated influenza vaccine.

This clonotype was seen only a few times. The chain couples TRBV9 to TRBJ2-2; D is ambiguous. Germline V gene sequence: CDR1 SGDLS, CDR2 YYNGEE. The CDR3 has 15 residues. V gave up 0 bases and J gave up 6 bases, with 12 bases separating them. CDR3 sequence: CASSVVAFRPGELFF. CDR3 in DNA: TGTGCCAGCAGCGTAGTAGCTTTCCGCCCCGGGGAGCTGTTTTTT.

In its sample, this clonotype was seen a few times. This sequence joins TRBV6-2 or TRBV6-3 and TRBJ1-5; D not resolved. Between the trimmed V and J ends, which lost 2 bases and 1 base, there was a span of 6 bases. The CDR3 extends over 14 amino acids. Germline lookup yields CDR1 MNHEY and CDR2 SVGEGT. The chain's CDR3 is CASSYEWSNQPQHF. The CDR3 nucleotides are TGTGCCAGCAGTTACGAATGGAGCAATCAGCCCCAGCATTTT.

This clonotype turned up a few times. This chain uses TRBV6-4 with TRBJ1-1; no firm D call. Between the trimmed V and J ends, which lost 0 bases and 2 bases, there was a span of 7 bases. CDR3 length: 14 amino acids. Germline CDR1 reads MRHNA; CDR2 reads SNTAGT. The CDR3: CASSDSVENTEAFF. CDR3 bases: TGTGCCAGCAGTGACTCGGTAGAAAACACTGAAGCTTTCTTT.

This clonotype was detected only a few times. This sequence joins TRBV15 and TRBJ2-1, with TRBD2 matching 11 bases. The CDR3 totals 15 residues. Germline V gives CDR1 LNHNV, CDR2 YYDKDF (reference sequence). The ends lost 5 bases at V and 6 bases at J; junction bases unmatched: 6. In nucleotides, the CDR3 is TGTGCCACCAGCCGCGGGACTAGCGGAAGCAATGAGCAGTTCTTC. This translates into CATSRGTSGSNEQFF.

This chain joins TRBV5-5 and TRBJ1-2, with no clear D. CDR1 is SGHKS, CDR2 YYEKEE, per germline (reference sequence). Trimming took 1 base from V and 0 from J, leaving 7 bases between them. The CDR3 is 14 residues long. The CDR3 region is CASSLTETNYGYTF. The DNA for the CDR3 is TGTGCCAGCAGCTTGACGGAGACTAACTATGGCTACACCTTC.

This clonotype was seen at least ten times. This chain links TRBV7-8 with TRBJ1-2; weak D call: TRBD1 (6 bases). Germline V lookup: CDR1 SGHVS, CDR2 FQNEAQ. Trimming took 4 bases from V and 4 from J, leaving 16 bases between them. CDR3 length: 15 residues. The CDR3 DNA sequence: TGTGCCAGCAGCTCGAGCCGGGACACCGTCTATGGCTACACCTTC. Translation gives CASSSSRDTVYGYTF.

This clonotype was picked up many times. V usage is TRBV4-1 and J usage is TRBJ2-1; 7 bases fit TRBD2. Germline V CDR1 and CDR2: MGHRA, YSYEKL. The V and J ends lost 4 bases and 3 bases, in that order; junction bases with no gene match: 6. This CDR3 is built from 15 residues. CDR3 in DNA: TGCGCCAGCAGCCGGGGAGCTAGCGGCTACAATGAGCAGTTCTTC. Translated: CASSRGASGYNEQFF.

This clonotype was observed a handful of times. The chain links TRBV12-3 or TRBV12-4 to TRBJ1-5, with a possible D match to TRBD1 (6 bases). V was trimmed by 5 bases and J by 3 bases, leaving 11 bases between them. This CDR3 spans 14 amino acids. The CDR3: CASSHRVANQPQHF. CDR3 bases: TGTGCCAGCAGTCACAGGGTGGCCAATCAGCCCCAGCATTTT.